The T cell receptor beta chain described here comes from a study of vaccination effects on CD4 cells after COVID-19. Looking at the study overall: Using viral peptide pools, the ViraFEST assay grew out antigen-specific CD4+ T cells prior to sequencing.

In its sample, this clone was seen once. What it binds is not known. After roughly eleven days in culture, the CD4+ T cells were isolated. Vaccine administered to participants consisted of two doses of either BNT162b2 or mRNA-1273. Profiled with immunoSEQ multiplex PCR; TCRdb holds only in-frame clones, not every one. This table has 50,000 to 60,000 clones, approximately 81% appearing once. The sample consisted of CD4+ T cells from PBMCs cultured without peptide, taken after COVID-19 vaccination. This TCR was recovered from a human donor who received a COVID-19 vaccine.

CDR3 region: CASSPLRRSYEQYF. As DNA, the CDR3 is TGTGCCAGCAGCCCCCTCCGCAGAAGCTACGAGCAGTACTTC. The gene calls are TRBV13 and TRBJ2-7; D not certain. V lost 5 bases and J lost 3, with 14 bases in between. Germline V gives CDR1 PRHDT, CDR2 FYEKMQ (reference sequence). The CDR3 is made up of 14 amino acids.